These 10 T cell receptor beta chains share one sample of origin, sequenced in a study of neurological immune-mediated disorders. Sample time point: longitudinal time-point 2. Via MiXCR, TCRdb re-called the 5' RACE reads, giving one row per CDR3 protein. The sample contains under 100,000 distinct CDR3 sequences, about 13% of which appear only once. The sequenced sample consisted of PBMCs. The receptors stem from a female donor with HTLV-1-associated myelopathy (HAM/TSP).

This clonotype was detected many times. The V gene is TRBV5-6, the J gene TRBJ2-3; 10 bases are shared with TRBD2. The CDR3 sequence is 13 residues long. CDR1 is SGHDT and CDR2 is YYEEEE in the germline V gene. Trimming took 4 bases from V and 8 from J; bases not matched to a gene: 4. The CDR3 sequence: CASSLERGGTQYF. The CDR3, as DNA: TGTGCCAGCAGCCTGGAGCGGGGGGGTACGCAGTATTTT.

This clonotype has at least ten counts. The chain couples TRBV6-5 to TRBJ2-1; D uncertain. The CDR3 runs to 12 residues. V dropped 6 bases and J dropped 5 bases, with 8 bases sitting between them. CDR1 and CDR2 from the germline V gene are MNHEY and SVGAGI. The CDR3 nucleotides are TGTGCCAGCAGCCACAGTGACAATGAGCAGTTCTTC. This gives the protein CASSHSDNEQFF.

This clonotype was seen many times. The rearrangement uses TRBV12-3 or TRBV12-4 and TRBJ1-1, with 7 positions matching TRBD1. The CDR3 totals 12 residues. J was trimmed by 10 bases and V by 5 bases; bases with no gene match: 7. The CDR3 DNA reads TGTGCCAGCAGTCGGACGACAGGGCTAGCTTTCTTT. This encodes CASSRTTGLAFF.

This clonotype was detected ten times or more. The chain couples TRBV9 to TRBJ2-1; 7 bases are a match to TRBD2. Germline V gene data show CDR1 as SGDLS and CDR2 as YYNGEE. The CDR3 is made up of 14 amino acids. The junction had 5 bases not matched to a gene; V was cut back by 2 bases and J by 6 bases. The CDR3 spells CASSVYGGSNEQFF. The CDR3 DNA reads TGTGCCAGCAGCGTGTACGGGGGGAGCAATGAGCAGTTCTTC.

This clonotype was counted many times. This chain connects TRBV5-1 to TRBJ2-1; TRBD2 agrees at 14 bases. This CDR3 comprises 16 residues. The V gene end was trimmed by 4 bases and the J gene end by 4 bases; junction bases not matched to a gene: 4. Per germline, CDR1 SGHRS and CDR2 YFSETQ. CDR3 bases: TGCGCCAGCAGCCCGAGGACTAGCGGGGGGTACAATGAGCAGTTCTTC. Its protein product is CASSPRTSGGYNEQFF. Based on the CDR3 plus reference TRBV5-1 and TRBJ2-1, the full variable domain is KAGVTQTPRYLIKTRGQQVTLSCSPISGHRSVSWYQQTPGQGLQFLFEYFSETQRNKGNFPGRFSGRQFSNSRSEMNVSTLELGDSALYLCASSPRTSGGYNEQFFGPGTRLTVL.

The chain employs TRBV7-2 and TRBJ2-1; 10 bases are shared with TRBD2. CDR3 length equals 18 residues. CDR1 is SGHTA, CDR2 FQGNSA, per germline. Losses at the gene ends were 5 bases for V and 1 base for J; bases not matched to a gene: 11. The CDR3 loop is CASSGWEVLAGSYNEQFF. The CDR3 nucleotides read TGTGCCAGCAGCGGGTGGGAGGTACTAGCGGGGTCCTACAATGAGCAGTTCTTC.

A note on this clonotype: This may stem from a read error, because a much larger clone lies one nucleotide away. The chain links TRBV10-2 to TRBJ1-1; no firm D call. The CDR3 is 15 residues long. Per germline, CDR1 WSHSY and CDR2 SAAADI. The chain's CDR3 is CDSSGGGKRSTEAFF. DNA for the CDR3: TGCGACAGCAGTGGAGGCGGGAAGCGGAGCACTGAAGCTTTCTTT.

This clonotype was seen ten or more times. The rearrangement uses TRBV20-1 and TRBJ2-7; 8 bases agree with TRBD2. The CDR3 runs 15 residues. V lost 0 bases and J lost 1; bases outside the gene matches: 5. Germline V gene sequence: CDR1 DFQATT, CDR2 SNEGSKA (reference sequence). As DNA, the CDR3 is TGCAGTGCTAGAGACTTAGCGGGGAGTTCCTACGAGCAGTACTTC. Residues: CSARDLAGSSYEQYF.

The gene calls are TRBV27 and TRBJ2-3; 9 bases are shared with TRBD2. The CDR3 has 19 amino acids. Germline loops: CDR1 MNHEY, CDR2 SMNVEV (reference sequence). Trimming took 4 bases from V and 2 from J; bases not matched to a gene: 16. CDR3 sequence: CASSSGTSWEYFNTDTQYF. DNA of the CDR3: TGTGCCAGCAGTTCCGGGACTAGCTGGGAATACTTTAACACAGATACGCAGTATTTT.

Many counts were recorded for this clonotype. CDR3 sequence: CASSQNLKPPYEQYF. CDR3 sequence (DNA): TGTGCCAGCAGCCAAAACCTAAAACCCCCCTACGAGCAGTACTTC. This chain links TRBV14 with TRBJ2-7, with D uncertain. The length of the CDR3 is 15 residues. The V gene lost 2 bases and the J gene lost 2 bases, with 13 bases spanning the gap. Germline V gene lookup returns CDR1 SGHDN and CDR2 FVKESK.